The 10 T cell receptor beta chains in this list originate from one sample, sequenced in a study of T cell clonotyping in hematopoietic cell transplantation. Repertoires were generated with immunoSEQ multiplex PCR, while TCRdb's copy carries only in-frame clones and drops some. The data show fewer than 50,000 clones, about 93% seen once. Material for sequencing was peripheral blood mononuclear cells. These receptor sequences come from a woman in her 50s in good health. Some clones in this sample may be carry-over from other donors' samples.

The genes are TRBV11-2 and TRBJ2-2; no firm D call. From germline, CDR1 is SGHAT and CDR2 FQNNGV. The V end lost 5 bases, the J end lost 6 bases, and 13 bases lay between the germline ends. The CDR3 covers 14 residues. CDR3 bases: TGTGCCAGCAGCCCTTCGGTAGTATCCGGGGAGCTGTTTTTT. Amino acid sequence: CASSPSVVSGELFF.

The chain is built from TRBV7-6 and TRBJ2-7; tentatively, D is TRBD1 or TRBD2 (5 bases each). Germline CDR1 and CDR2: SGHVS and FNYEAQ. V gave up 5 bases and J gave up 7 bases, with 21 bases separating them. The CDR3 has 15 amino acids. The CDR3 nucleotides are TGTGCCAGCAGCACCCGGACGGGACGGGCAGGTGAGCAGTACTTC. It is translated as CASSTRTGRAGEQYF.

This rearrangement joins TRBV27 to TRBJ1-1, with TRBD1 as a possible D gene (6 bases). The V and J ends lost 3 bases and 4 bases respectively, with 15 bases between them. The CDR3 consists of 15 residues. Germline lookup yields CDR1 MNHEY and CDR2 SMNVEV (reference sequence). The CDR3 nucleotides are TGTGCCAGCAGTTTCCTGGACAGCATCGGCACTGAAGCTTTCTTT. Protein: CASSFLDSIGTEAFF.

CDR3 DNA sequence: TGTGCCAGCAGCTCCCGGGACAGCCTGCACGGGCCCCAGCATTTT. This translates into CASSSRDSLHGPQHF. V is TRBV27 and J is TRBJ1-5, with 7 bases matching TRBD1. Germline V gene sequence: CDR1 MNHEY, CDR2 SMNVEV (reference sequence). This CDR3 is 15 amino acids long. J was trimmed by 9 bases and V by 6 bases; bases with no gene match: 14.

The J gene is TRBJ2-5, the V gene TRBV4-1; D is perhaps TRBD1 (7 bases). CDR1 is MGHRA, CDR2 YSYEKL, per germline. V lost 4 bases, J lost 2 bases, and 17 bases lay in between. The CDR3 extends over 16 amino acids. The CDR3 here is CASSPRERGQQETQYF. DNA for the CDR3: TGCGCCAGCAGCCCCCGGGAGAGGGGGCAACAAGAGACCCAGTACTTC.

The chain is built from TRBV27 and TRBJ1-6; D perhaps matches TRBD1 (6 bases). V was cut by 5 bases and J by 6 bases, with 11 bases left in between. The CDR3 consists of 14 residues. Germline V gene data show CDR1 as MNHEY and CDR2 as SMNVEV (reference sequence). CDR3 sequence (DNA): TGTGCCAGCAGTCAAAGGGGGGGTAATTCACCCCTCCACTTT. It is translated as CASSQRGGNSPLHF.

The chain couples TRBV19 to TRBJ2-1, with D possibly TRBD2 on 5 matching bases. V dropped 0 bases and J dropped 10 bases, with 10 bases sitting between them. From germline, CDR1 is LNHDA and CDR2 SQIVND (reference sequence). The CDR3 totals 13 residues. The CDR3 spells CASSIDPGGEQFF. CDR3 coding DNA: TGTGCCAGTAGTATAGATCCCGGCGGGGAGCAGTTCTTC. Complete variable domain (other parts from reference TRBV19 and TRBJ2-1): DGGITQSPKYLFRKEGQNVTLSCEQNLNHDAMYWYRQDPGQGLRLIYYSQIVNDFQKGDIAEGYSVSREKKESFPLTVTSAQKNPTAFYLCASSIDPGGEQFFGPGTRLTVL.

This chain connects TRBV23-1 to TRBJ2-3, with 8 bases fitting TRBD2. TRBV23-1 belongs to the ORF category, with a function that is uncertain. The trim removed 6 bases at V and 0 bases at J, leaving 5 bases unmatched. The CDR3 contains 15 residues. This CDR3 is CASRERGRSTDTQYF. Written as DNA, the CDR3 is TGCGCCAGCAGGGAGCGGGGGAGGAGCACAGATACGCAGTATTTT.

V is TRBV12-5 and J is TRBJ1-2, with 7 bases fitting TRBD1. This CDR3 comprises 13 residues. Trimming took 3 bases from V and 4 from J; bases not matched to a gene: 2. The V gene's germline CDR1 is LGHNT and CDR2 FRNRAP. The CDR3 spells CASGFSGGYGYTF. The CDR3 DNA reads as TGTGCTAGTGGTTTTTCAGGGGGCTATGGCTACACCTTC.

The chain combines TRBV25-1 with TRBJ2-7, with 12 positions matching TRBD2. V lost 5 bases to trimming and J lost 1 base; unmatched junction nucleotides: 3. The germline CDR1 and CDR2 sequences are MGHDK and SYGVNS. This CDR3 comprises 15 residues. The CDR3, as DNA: TGTGCCAGCAGTCCCACTAGCGGGGGGTCCTACGAGCAGTACTTC. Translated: CASSPTSGGSYEQYF.